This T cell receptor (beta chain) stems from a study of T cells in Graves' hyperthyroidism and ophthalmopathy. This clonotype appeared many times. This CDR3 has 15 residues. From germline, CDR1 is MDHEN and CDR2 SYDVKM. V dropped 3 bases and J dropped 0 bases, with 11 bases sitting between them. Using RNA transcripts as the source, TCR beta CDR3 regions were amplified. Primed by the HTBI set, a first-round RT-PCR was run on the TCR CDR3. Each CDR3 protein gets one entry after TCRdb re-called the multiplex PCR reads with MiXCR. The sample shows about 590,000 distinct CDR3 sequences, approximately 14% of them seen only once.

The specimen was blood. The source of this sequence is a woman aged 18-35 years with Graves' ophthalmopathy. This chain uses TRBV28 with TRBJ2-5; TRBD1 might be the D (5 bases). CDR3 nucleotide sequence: TGTGCCAGCAGTTTTCTGACAGCGTACCAAGAGACCCAGTACTTC. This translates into CASSFLTAYQETQYF.